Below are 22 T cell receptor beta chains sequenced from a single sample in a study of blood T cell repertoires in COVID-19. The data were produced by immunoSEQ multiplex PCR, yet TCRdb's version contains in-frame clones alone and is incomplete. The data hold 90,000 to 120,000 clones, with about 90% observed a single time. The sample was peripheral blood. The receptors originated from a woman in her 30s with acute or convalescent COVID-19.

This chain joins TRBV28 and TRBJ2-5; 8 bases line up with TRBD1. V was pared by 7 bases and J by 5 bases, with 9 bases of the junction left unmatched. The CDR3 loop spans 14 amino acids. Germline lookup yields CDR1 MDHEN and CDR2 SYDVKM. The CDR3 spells CASTLPAGGETQYF. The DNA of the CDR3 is TGTGCCAGCACCCTCCCGGCAGGGGGCGAGACCCAGTACTTC. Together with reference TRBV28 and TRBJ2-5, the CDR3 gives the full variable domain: DVKVTQSSRYLVKRTGEKVFLECVQDMDHENMFWYRQDPGLGLRLIYFSYDVKMKEKGDIPEGYSVSREKKERFSLILESASTNQTSMYLCASTLPAGGETQYFGPGTRLLVL.

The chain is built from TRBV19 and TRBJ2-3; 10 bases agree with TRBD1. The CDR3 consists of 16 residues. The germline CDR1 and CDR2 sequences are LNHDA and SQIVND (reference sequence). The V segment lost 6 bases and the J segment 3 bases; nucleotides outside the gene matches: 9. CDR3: CASRNRQGARTDTQYF. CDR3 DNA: TGTGCCAGTAGGAATAGACAGGGGGCTAGGACAGATACGCAGTATTTT.

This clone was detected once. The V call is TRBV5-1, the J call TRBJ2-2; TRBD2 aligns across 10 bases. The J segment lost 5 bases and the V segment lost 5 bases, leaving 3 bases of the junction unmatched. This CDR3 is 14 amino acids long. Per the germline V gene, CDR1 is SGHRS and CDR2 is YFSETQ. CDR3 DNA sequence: TGCGCCAGCAGTTATAGCGGGGGGACCGGGGAGCTGTTTTTT. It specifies CASSYSGGTGELFF.

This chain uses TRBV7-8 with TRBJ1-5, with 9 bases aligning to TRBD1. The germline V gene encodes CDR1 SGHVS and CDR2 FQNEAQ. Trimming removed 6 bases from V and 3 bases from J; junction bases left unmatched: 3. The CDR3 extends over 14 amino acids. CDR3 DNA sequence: TGTGCCAGCAGAGAACAGGGGGCCAATCAGCCCCAGCATTTT. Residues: CASREQGANQPQHF.

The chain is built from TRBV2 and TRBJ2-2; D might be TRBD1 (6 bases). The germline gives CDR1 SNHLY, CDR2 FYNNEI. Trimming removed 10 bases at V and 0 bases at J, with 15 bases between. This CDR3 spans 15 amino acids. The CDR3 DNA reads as TGTGCCACCGTCCACCGGACAGCGAACACCGGGGAGCTGTTTTTT. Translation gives CATVHRTANTGELFF. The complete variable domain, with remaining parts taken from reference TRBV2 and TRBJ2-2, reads EPEVTQTPSHQVTQMGQEVILRCVPISNHLYFYWYRQILGQKVEFLVSFYNNEISEKSEIFDDQFSVERPDGSNFTLKIRSTKLEDSAMYFCATVHRTANTGELFFGEGSRLTVL.

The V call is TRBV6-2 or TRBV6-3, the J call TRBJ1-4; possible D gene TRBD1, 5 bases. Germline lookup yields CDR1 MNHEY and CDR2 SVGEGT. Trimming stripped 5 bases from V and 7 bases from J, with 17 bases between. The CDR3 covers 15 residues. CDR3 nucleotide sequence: TGTGCCAGCAGTGGCGAAGACAGATGGCGTGAAAAACTGTTTTTT. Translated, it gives CASSGEDRWREKLFF.

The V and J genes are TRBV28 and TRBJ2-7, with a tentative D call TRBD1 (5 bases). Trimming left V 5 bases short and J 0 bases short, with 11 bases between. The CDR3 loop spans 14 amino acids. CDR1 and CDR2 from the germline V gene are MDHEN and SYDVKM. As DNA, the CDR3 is TGTGCCAGCAGTCCGCTGACAGTCTCCTACGAGCAGTACTTC. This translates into CASSPLTVSYEQYF.

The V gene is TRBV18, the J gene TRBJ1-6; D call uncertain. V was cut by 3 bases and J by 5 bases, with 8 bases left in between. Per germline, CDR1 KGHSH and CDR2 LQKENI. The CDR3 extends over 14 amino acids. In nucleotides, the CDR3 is TGTGCCAGCTCACCGATCGGGGATAATTCACCCCTCCACTTT. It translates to CASSPIGDNSPLHF. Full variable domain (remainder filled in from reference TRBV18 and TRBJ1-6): NAGVMQNPRHLVRRRGQEARLRCSPMKGHSHVYWYRQLPEEGLKFMVYLQKENIIDESGMPKERFSAEFPKEGPSILRIQQVVRGDSAAYFCASSPIGDNSPLHFGNGTRLTVT.

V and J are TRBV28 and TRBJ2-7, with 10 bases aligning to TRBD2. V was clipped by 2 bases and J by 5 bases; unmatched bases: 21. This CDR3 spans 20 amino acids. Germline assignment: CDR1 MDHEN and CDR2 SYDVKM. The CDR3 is CASSLPGLGLAGAVIHEQYF. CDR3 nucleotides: TGTGCCAGCAGTTTACCCGGACTCGGTCTAGCGGGAGCTGTGATACACGAGCAGTACTTC.

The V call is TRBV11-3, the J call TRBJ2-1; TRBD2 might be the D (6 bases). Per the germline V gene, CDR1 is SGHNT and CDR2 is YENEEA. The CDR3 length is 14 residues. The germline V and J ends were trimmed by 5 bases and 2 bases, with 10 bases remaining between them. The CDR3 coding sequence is TGTGCCAGCAGCCACGGGAGCGCCTACAATGAGCAGTTCTTC. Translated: CASSHGSAYNEQFF. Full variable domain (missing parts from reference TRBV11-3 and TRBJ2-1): EAGVVQSPRYKIIEKKQPVAFWCNPISGHNTLYWYLQNLGQGPELLIRYENEEAVDDSQLPKDRFSAERLKGVDSTLKIQPAELGDSAVYLCASSHGSAYNEQFFGPGTRLTVL.

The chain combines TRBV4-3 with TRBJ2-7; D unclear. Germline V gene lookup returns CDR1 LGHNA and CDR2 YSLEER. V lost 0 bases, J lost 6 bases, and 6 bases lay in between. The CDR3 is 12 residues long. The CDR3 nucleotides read TGCGCCAGCAGCCAAGACAGGCGCGAGCAGTACTTC. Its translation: CASSQDRREQYF.

In nucleotides, the CDR3 is TGTGCCAGCGGAAGACTAGGAGGGGAAGGCGAGCAGTACTTC. Its protein product is CASGRLGGEGEQYF. The genes are TRBV6-5 and TRBJ2-7, with D tentatively TRBD2 (6 bases). This CDR3 is 14 amino acids long. Looked up from germline, CDR1 is MNHEY and CDR2 is SVGAGI. V was shortened by 8 bases and J by 6 bases, with 20 bases between the two germline ends.

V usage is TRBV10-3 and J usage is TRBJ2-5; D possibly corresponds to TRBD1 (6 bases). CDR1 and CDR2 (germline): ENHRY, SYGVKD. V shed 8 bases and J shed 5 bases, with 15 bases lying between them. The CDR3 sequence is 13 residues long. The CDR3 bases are TGTGCCATCTGCAGGGGCGCTTTGGAGACCCAGTACTTC. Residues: CAICRGALETQYF.

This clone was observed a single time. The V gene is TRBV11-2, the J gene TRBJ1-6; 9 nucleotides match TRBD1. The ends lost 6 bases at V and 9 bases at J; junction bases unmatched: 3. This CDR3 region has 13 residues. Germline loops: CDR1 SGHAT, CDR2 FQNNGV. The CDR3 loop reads CASRPTGGSPLHF. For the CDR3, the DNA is TGTGCCAGCAGACCGACAGGGGGTTCACCCCTCCACTTT.

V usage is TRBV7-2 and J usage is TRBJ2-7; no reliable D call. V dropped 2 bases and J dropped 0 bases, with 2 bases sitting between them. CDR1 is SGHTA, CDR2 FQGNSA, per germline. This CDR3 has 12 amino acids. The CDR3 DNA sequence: TGTGCCAGCAGCTTACGCTCCTACGAGCAGTACTTC. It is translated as CASSLRSYEQYF.

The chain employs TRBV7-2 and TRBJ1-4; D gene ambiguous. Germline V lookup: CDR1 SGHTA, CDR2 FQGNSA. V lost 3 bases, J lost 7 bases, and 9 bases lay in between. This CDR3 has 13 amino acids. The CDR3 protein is CASSLGVFEKLFF. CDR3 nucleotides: TGTGCCAGCAGCTTGGGAGTTTTTGAAAAACTGTTTTTT.

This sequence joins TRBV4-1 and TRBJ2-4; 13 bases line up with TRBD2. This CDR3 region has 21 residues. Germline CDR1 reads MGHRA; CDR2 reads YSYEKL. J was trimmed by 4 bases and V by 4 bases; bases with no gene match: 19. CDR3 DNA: TGCGCCAGCAGCCCGATTGGGACTAGCGGGGCAGGGGGCTTGGGGAAAAACATTCAGTACTTC. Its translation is CASSPIGTSGAGGLGKNIQYF.

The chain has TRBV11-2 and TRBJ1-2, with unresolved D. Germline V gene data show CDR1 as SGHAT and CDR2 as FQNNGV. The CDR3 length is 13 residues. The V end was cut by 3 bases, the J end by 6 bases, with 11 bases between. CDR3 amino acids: CASSFPPRDGYTF. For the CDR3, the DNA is TGTGCCAGCAGCTTCCCTCCCCGGGATGGCTACACCTTC. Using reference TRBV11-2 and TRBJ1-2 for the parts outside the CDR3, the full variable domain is EAGVAQSPRYKIIEKRQSVAFWCNPISGHATLYWYQQILGQGPKLLIQFQNNGVVDDSQLPKDRFSAERLKGVDSTLKIQPAKLEDSAVYLCASSFPPRDGYTFGSGTRLTVV.

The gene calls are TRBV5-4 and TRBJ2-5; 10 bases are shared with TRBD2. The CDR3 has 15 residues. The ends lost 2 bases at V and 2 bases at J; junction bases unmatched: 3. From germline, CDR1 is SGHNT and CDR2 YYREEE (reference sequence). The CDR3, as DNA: TGTGCCAGCAGCTTAGGTAGCGGGGGGCAAGAGACCCAGTACTTC. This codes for CASSLGSGGQETQYF.

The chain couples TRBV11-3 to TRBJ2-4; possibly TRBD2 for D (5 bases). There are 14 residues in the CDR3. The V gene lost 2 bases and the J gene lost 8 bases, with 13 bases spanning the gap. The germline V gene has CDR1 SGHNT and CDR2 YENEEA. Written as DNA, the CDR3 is TGTGCCAGCAGCTTATGGGTAGACGGGGACATTCAGTACTTC. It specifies CASSLWVDGDIQYF.

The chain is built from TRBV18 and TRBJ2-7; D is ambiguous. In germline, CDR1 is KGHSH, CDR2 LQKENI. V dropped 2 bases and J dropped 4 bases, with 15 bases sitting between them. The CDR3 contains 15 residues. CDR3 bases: TGTGCCAGCTCACCAGGTCAGCCAGGCGATTACGAGCAGTACTTC. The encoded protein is CASSPGQPGDYEQYF.

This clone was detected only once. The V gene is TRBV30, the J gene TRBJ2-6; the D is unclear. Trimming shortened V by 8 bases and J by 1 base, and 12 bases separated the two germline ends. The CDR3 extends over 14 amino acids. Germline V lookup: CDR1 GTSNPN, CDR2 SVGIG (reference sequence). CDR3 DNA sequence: TGTGCCGGTCCCAGGTTTTCTGGGGCCAACGTCCTGACTTTC. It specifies CAGPRFSGANVLTF.